Listed below are T cell receptor beta chains from one sample, sequenced in a study of blood T cell repertoires in COVID-19. TCRdb's copy holds only in-frame clones and misses some; the assay was immunoSEQ multiplex PCR. Here the sample spans 87,000 or so clones, roughly 84% being singletons. The sample consisted of peripheral blood. These receptors originate from a woman over 75 in a cohort sampled during active or convalescent COVID-19. Each CDR3 is given with its conserved first and last residue. D genes are given only for firm matches. Clone size is given for some rows only: seen once, a few or many times, or a class if the clone is expanded.

TRBJ1-1 | 12 | - | TRBV29-1 | - | CSVESVNTEAFF | TGCAGCGTTGAATCGGTGAACACTGAAGCTTTCTTT
TRBJ2-7 | 11 | - | TRBV28 | - | CASSLSRSQYF | TGTGCCAGCAGTCTATCCCGGTCCCAGTACTTC
TRBJ2-7 | 15 | - | TRBV6-5 | - | CASGRTDSEHYEQYF | TGTGCCAGCGGACGGACGGATAGCGAGCACTACGAGCAGTACTTC
TRBJ1-1 | 13 | - | TRBV9 | - | CASSVSKNTEAFF | TGTGCCAGCAGCGTATCCAAGAACACTGAAGCTTTCTTT
TRBJ1-3 | 17 | TRBD1 | TRBV19 | - | CASSNAPTGNAGNTIYF | TGTGCCAGTAGTAATGCCCCGACAGGGAACGCTGGAAACACCATATATTTT
TRBJ1-1 | 13 | TRBD1 | TRBV28 | - | CASTGTGDTEAFF | TGTGCCAGCACCGGGACAGGGGACACTGAAGCTTTCTTT
TRBJ2-3 | 18 | TRBD2 | TRBV4-1 | - | CASSQGLAGGGNTDTQYF | TGCGCCAGCAGCCAAGGCCTAGCGGGAGGTGGGAACACAGATACGCAGTATTTT
TRBJ1-2 | 17 | TRBD1 | TRBV7-2 | - | CASSSQAGTGDNYGYTF | TGTGCCAGCAGCTCTCAGGCCGGGACAGGGGATAACTATGGCTACACCTTC
TRBJ1-1 | 12 | - | TRBV28 | - | CASRGQLTEAFF | TGTGCCAGCAGGGGACAACTCACTGAAGCTTTCTTT
TRBJ2-2 | 14 | TRBD2 | TRBV5-1 | - | CASSRDYNTGELFF | TGCGCCAGCAGCCGGGACTATAACACCGGGGAGCTGTTTTTT
TRBJ1-1 | 13 | - | TRBV7-3 | - | CASSLTGAGEAFF | TGTGCCAGCAGCTTAACAGGGGCTGGTGAAGCTTTCTTT
TRBJ1-2 | 14 | TRBD1 | TRBV30 | - | CAWHRTGTDGGYTF | TGTGCCTGGCACCGGACAGGGACCGACGGCGGCTACACCTTC
TRBJ1-2 | 17 | TRBD1 | TRBV5-6 | - | CASSFSGQATFTYGYTF | TGTGCCAGCAGCTTTTCTGGACAGGCGACTTTTACCTATGGCTACACCTTC
TRBJ2-5 | 14 | TRBD2 | TRBV5-1 | - | CASSLGPGGETQYF | TGCGCCAGCAGCTTGGGTCCGGGAGGAGAGACCCAGTACTTC
TRBJ1-1 | 14 | - | TRBV28 | - | CASSSRQFYTEAFF | TGTGCCAGCAGTTCACGACAGTTTTACACTGAAGCTTTCTTT
TRBJ2-2 | 16 | - | TRBV2 | - | CASTRDIATNTGELFF | TGTGCCAGCACTCGGGACATTGCTACGAACACCGGGGAGCTGTTTTTT
TRBJ1-1 | 13 | - | TRBV29-1 | - | CSVSGQTNTEAFF | TGCAGCGTATCAGGACAGACGAACACTGAAGCTTTCTTT
TRBJ2-7 | 15 | TRBD1 | TRBV2 | - | CASSEGGTGGHEQYF | TGTGCCAGCAGTGAAGGGGGGACAGGGGGCCACGAGCAGTACTTC
TRBJ2-7 | 13 | - | TRBV6-5 | - | CASNQVRSYEQYF | TGTGCCAGCAACCAGGTCCGCTCCTACGAGCAGTACTTC
TRBJ1-5 | 14 | - | TRBV11-2 | - | CASSLWAENQPQHF | TGTGCCAGCAGCTTATGGGCTGAGAATCAGCCCCAGCATTTT
TRBJ1-2 | 12 | - | TRBV16 | - | CASSLNRDGYTF | TGTGCCAGCAGCCTAAACAGAGATGGCTACACCTTC
TRBJ2-5 | 14 | TRBD1 | TRBV5-1 | - | CASTGTGVRETQYF | TGCGCCAGTACCGGGACAGGGGTCAGAGAGACCCAGTACTTC
TRBJ2-3 | 15 | - | TRBV10-1 | few | CASSTGMGLGDTQYF | TGCGCCAGCAGTACGGGGATGGGTCTTGGGGATACGCAGTATTTT
TRBJ1-1 | 13 | - | TRBV28 | - | CASSSNRYTEAFF | TGTGCCAGCAGTTCGAACCGGTACACTGAAGCTTTCTTT
TRBJ1-2 | 13 | - | TRBV12-3/TRBV12-4 | - | CASTGTGNYGYTF | TGTGCCAGCACCGGAACAGGGAACTATGGCTACACCTTC
TRBJ2-7 | 13 | - | TRBV18 | - | CASSPHQEGEQYF | TGTGCCAGCTCGCCCCATCAGGAAGGCGAGCAGTACTTC
TRBJ1-2 | 12 | - | TRBV24-1 | - | CATSRGPYGYTF | TGTGCCACGAGTAGAGGTCCCTATGGCTACACCTTC
TRBJ2-5 | 13 | - | TRBV19 | - | CASSQSGLETQYF | TGTGCCAGTAGTCAATCAGGGCTGGAGACCCAGTACTTC
TRBJ2-3 | 15 | TRBD1 | TRBV27 | - | CASSLGDRGTDTQYF | TGTGCCAGCAGTTTAGGGGACAGGGGCACAGATACGCAGTATTTT
TRBJ2-1 | 16 | TRBD2 | TRBV11-3 | - | CASSLGQRGGNDEQFF | TGTGCCAGCAGCTTAGGTCAGCGGGGGGGTAATGATGAGCAGTTCTTC
TRBJ2-3 | 19 | - | TRBV19 | - | CASSLGIPWGLQSTDTQYF | TGTGCCAGTAGTTTGGGGATACCGTGGGGACTCCAGAGCACAGATACGCAGTATTTT
TRBJ2-3 | 16 | TRBD2 | TRBV7-9 | - | CASSQPGLAGRDTQYF | TGTGCCAGCAGCCAGCCGGGACTAGCGGGAAGAGATACGCAGTATTTT
TRBJ1-2 | 15 | - | TRBV16 | - | CASSQSGLGLYGYTF | TGTGCCAGCAGCCAATCGGGGCTAGGGCTCTATGGCTACACCTTC
TRBJ2-1 | 18 | - | TRBV7-9 | - | CASSTPSGGGGRSNEQFF | TGTGCCAGCAGCACACCCTCAGGGGGGGGCGGGAGGAGCAATGAGCAGTTCTTC
TRBJ1-1 | 15 | TRBD1 | TRBV2 | once | CASSVTGGSSTEAFF | TGTGCCAGCAGTGTAACAGGGGGAAGCAGCACTGAAGCTTTCTTT
TRBJ2-3 | 18 | TRBD2 | TRBV4-1 | - | CASSPGLAGVVLSDTQYF | TGCGCCAGCAGCCCGGGACTAGCGGGAGTGGTCCTTTCAGATACGCAGTATTTT
TRBJ1-6 | 14 | - | TRBV27 | - | CASRVQNPNSPLHF | TGTGCCAGCAGGGTACAGAATCCTAATTCACCCCTCCACTTT
TRBJ2-7 | 13 | TRBD1 | TRBV19 | - | CASSRQGAREQYF | TGTGCCAGTAGCAGGCAGGGGGCTAGAGAGCAGTACTTC
TRBJ1-5 | 14 | - | TRBV5-8 | - | CASAGGGSNQPQHF | TGTGCCAGCGCTGGGGGGGGCAGCAATCAGCCCCAGCATTTT
TRBJ1-2 | 13 | - | TRBV7-3 | - | CASSLEGWRGYTF | TGTGCCAGCAGCTTAGAAGGTTGGAGGGGCTACACCTTC
TRBJ2-1 | 13 | TRBD2 | TRBV29-1 | - | CSVVQTSGTEEFF | TGCAGCGTTGTACAGACTAGCGGGACCGAGGAGTTCTTC
TRBJ2-2 | 16 | TRBD2 | TRBV7-3 | few | CASSDSGRRSAGELFF | TGTGCCAGCAGCGATAGCGGGAGGCGGTCCGCCGGGGAGCTGTTTTTT
TRBJ1-2 | 13 | - | TRBV30 | - | CASPGRENYGYTF | TGTGCCTCCCCCGGCAGGGAAAACTATGGCTACACCTTC
TRBJ1-5 | 13 | - | TRBV19 | - | CASTLTRDQPQHF | TGTGCCAGTACTCTGACCAGGGATCAGCCCCAGCATTTT
TRBJ1-6 | 14 | TRBD1 | TRBV25-1 | - | CASSETGSYSPLHF | TGTGCCAGCAGTGAGACAGGGAGTTATTCACCCCTCCACTTT
TRBJ2-7 | 18 | TRBD2 | TRBV27 | once | CASSLNSGSISPLYEQYF | TGTGCCAGCAGTTTGAATAGCGGGAGTATCTCCCCTCTCTACGAGCAGTACTTC
TRBJ2-7 | 14 | - | TRBV30 | - | CAWSPGHSSYEQYF | TGTGCCTGGAGCCCGGGACACAGCTCCTACGAGCAGTACTTC
TRBJ1-3 | 14 | - | TRBV5-1 | - | CASSLTGTGNTIYF | TGCGCCAGCAGCCTGACTGGAACTGGAAACACCATATATTTT
TRBJ1-4 | 14 | - | TRBV18 | - | CASSPRLLPEKLFF | TGTGCCAGCTCACCGCGCCTATTACCTGAAAAACTGTTTTTT
TRBJ1-2 | 15 | TRBD1 | TRBV19 | - | CASNDLDRGYYGYTF | TGTGCCAGTAACGACTTGGACAGGGGCTACTATGGCTACACCTTC
TRBJ1-1 | 13 | - | TRBV18 | - | CASHEGVATEAFF | TGTGCCAGCCACGAGGGGGTGGCCACTGAAGCTTTCTTT
TRBJ2-4 | 16 | - | TRBV28 | - | CASSITGALAKNIQYF | TGTGCCAGCAGCATTACAGGTGCCCTAGCCAAAAACATTCAGTACTTC
TRBJ2-5 | 15 | TRBD1 | TRBV5-1 | - | CASSPGQGMEETQYF | TGCGCCAGCAGCCCAGGACAGGGCATGGAAGAGACCCAGTACTTC